The 22 T cell receptor beta chains presented below share a single source sample, sequenced in a study of chemoradiotherapy in HPV16-positive cancers. Clones were sequenced by immunoSEQ multiplex PCR, and TCRdb holds only the in-frame ones, with some missing. The top ten clones hold 8.5% to 9% of a sample with around 2,700 clones, 75% to 85% of them seen once. The specimen comprised tumor tissue, sampled from a patient who underwent chemoradiotherapy. These receptors all come from a human donor with HPV-associated anogenital cancer.

The V gene is TRBV2, the J gene TRBJ2-5, with D unresolved. Germline CDR1 SNHLY, CDR2 FYNNEI. This CDR3 has 12 amino acids. DNA of the CDR3: TGTGCTAGCTCGGCACTCCAAGAGACCCAGTACTTC. This encodes CASSALQETQYF.

The gene calls are TRBV7-9 and TRBJ1-6; 7 bases are shared with TRBD1. Trimming took 7 bases from V and 7 from J; bases not matched to a gene: 4. The CDR3 is 13 residues long. CDR1 is SEHNR, CDR2 FQNEAQ, per germline (reference sequence). The CDR3 region is CASKGQLNSPLHF. The CDR3 nucleotides are TGTGCCAGCAAGGGACAGCTCAATTCACCCCTCCACTTT.

This chain links TRBV4-3 with TRBJ2-6; 7 bases match TRBD1. The CDR3 is 15 residues long. Germline values: CDR1 LGHNA, CDR2 YSLEER. Unmatched junction bases numbered 4, after V lost 4 bases and J lost 4 bases. Written as DNA, the CDR3 is TGCGCCAGCAGCCGAGACAGGGACGGGGCCAACGTCCTGACTTTC. It specifies CASSRDRDGANVLTF.

V is TRBV4-2 and J is TRBJ1-2, with TRBD1 as a possible D gene (5 bases). CDR3 length: 15 amino acids. V shed 5 bases and J shed 6 bases, with 19 bases lying between them. Germline V gene data show CDR1 as LGHNA and CDR2 as YNFKEQ. This CDR3 is CASSEPGLTSNGYTF. In DNA form, the CDR3 reads TGTGCCAGCAGCGAACCGGGACTCACGTCAAATGGCTACACCTTC.

V is TRBV30 and J is TRBJ2-5, with D tentatively TRBD1 (5 bases). The end of the DNA is better explained by TRBJ2-7, so the J call may be wrong. Germline CDR1 and CDR2: GTSNPN and SVGIG (reference sequence). CDR3 length: 13 residues. The CDR3 sequence is CAWSGQTSYEQYF. CDR3 coding DNA: TGTGCCTGGAGTGGACAGACATCCTACGAGCAGTACTTC.

This clone was seen just once. As DNA, the CDR3 is TGTGCCAGCAGCCAAGGGGGTAGCGGGGGGGCGGAGACCCAGTACTTC. This sequence encodes CASSQGGSGGAETQYF. The gene calls are TRBV4-2 and TRBJ2-5; 11 bases line up with TRBD2. The CDR3 totals 16 residues. Per germline, CDR1 LGHNA and CDR2 YNFKEQ. After removal of 1 base from V and 5 bases from J, the junction contained 6 bases not matched to a gene.

This chain links TRBV9 with TRBJ1-2; D is unresolved. V shed 2 bases and J shed 4 bases, with 12 bases lying between them. CDR3 size: 14 residues. CDR1 is SGDLS and CDR2 is YYNGEE in the germline V gene. The CDR3 here is CASSVTASPYGYTF. CDR3 bases: TGTGCCAGCAGCGTTACGGCCAGCCCCTATGGCTACACCTTC.

The V and J genes are TRBV7-2 and TRBJ2-3; D remains ambiguous. Germline-derived CDR1 and CDR2 are SGHTA and FQGNSA. Trimming took 5 bases from V and 1 from J, leaving 10 bases between them. This CDR3 spans 14 amino acids. The CDR3 region has the DNA TGTGCCAGCAGCCCGGACCTCCGCACAGATACGCAGTATTTT. Its translation: CASSPDLRTDTQYF. Based on the CDR3 plus reference TRBV7-2 and TRBJ2-3, the full variable domain is GAGVSQSPSNKVTEKGKDVELRCDPISGHTALYWYRQSLGQGLEFLIYFQGNSAPDKSGLPSDRFSAERTGGSVSTLTIQRTQQEDSAVYLCASSPDLRTDTQYFGPGTRLTVL.

The chain joins TRBV18 to TRBJ2-7; 7 nucleotides agree with TRBD2. This CDR3 has 15 residues. In germline, CDR1 is KGHSH, CDR2 LQKENI. With 0 bases clipped from V and 4 bases from J, the junction kept 6 bases outside the gene matches. The CDR3 sequence: CASSPPGSSGYEQYF. The CDR3 DNA sequence: TGTGCCAGCTCACCACCGGGGAGTAGCGGGTACGAGCAGTACTTC.

V and J are TRBV6-5 and TRBJ1-1; D may be TRBD1 (6 bases). The CDR3 is made up of 14 amino acids. Germline loops: CDR1 MNHEY, CDR2 SVGAGI. The V and J ends lost 2 bases and 1 base respectively, with 8 bases between them. The CDR3 nucleotides are TGTGCCAGCAGTTACGTGGGGGCGAACACTGAAGCTTTCTTT. Amino acid sequence: CASSYVGANTEAFF.

The V gene is TRBV28, the J gene TRBJ2-1, with 8 bases identical to TRBD1. J gave up 7 bases and V 6 bases, and 8 bases lay outside the gene matches. The CDR3 loop spans 14 amino acids. Per germline, CDR1 MDHEN and CDR2 SYDVKM. The CDR3 DNA reads TGTGCCAGCAGCTCGGGACAGGACCGGAATGAGCAGTTCTTC. Its translation is CASSSGQDRNEQFF.

V is TRBV6-1 and J is TRBJ1-5; maybe TRBD1 (6 bases). Trimming took off 0 bases at V and 2 bases at J, with 8 bases between the two ends. Germline CDR1 is MNHNS and CDR2 is SASEGT. There are 15 residues in the CDR3. The DNA of the CDR3 is TGTGCCAGCAGTGAAGCGGCAGGGGGCAATCAGCCCCAGCATTTT. The encoded protein is CASSEAAGGNQPQHF.

This chain links TRBV9 with TRBJ1-4; 7 nucleotides agree with TRBD1. V trimming: 2 bases; J trimming: 6 bases; junction bases outside the gene matches: 7. This CDR3 is built from 15 residues. The germline gives CDR1 SGDLS, CDR2 YYNGEE. The CDR3 DNA reads TGTGCCAGCAGCGTTCAGCCAGGACAGGATGAAAAACTGTTTTTT. It encodes CASSVQPGQDEKLFF.

The chain employs TRBV6-5 and TRBJ2-2; D perhaps matches TRBD2 (7 bases). Trimming removed 7 bases at V and 3 bases at J, with 12 bases between. This CDR3 spans 14 amino acids. Per germline, CDR1 MNHEY and CDR2 SVGAGI. The CDR3 DNA reads TGTGCCAGCATGGGGGGGCTGGACACCGGGGAGCTGTTTTTT. Translating it yields CASMGGLDTGELFF.

As DNA, the CDR3 is TGTGCCAGCAGCTTGGGACTAGCTAGCGACGAGCAGTACTTC. Amino acid sequence: CASSLGLASDEQYF. The gene calls are TRBV2 and TRBJ2-7; 9 nucleotides line up with TRBD2. The germline V gene encodes CDR1 SNHLY and CDR2 FYNNEI. V dropped 6 bases and J dropped 5; count of bases not matched to a gene: 8. This CDR3 has 14 residues. Full variable domain (remainder filled in from reference TRBV2 and TRBJ2-7): EPEVTQTPSHQVTQMGQEVILRCVPISNHLYFYWYRQILGQKVEFLVSFYNNEISEKSEIFDDQFSVERPDGSNFTLKIRSTKLEDSAMYFCASSLGLASDEQYFGPGTRLTVT.

V is TRBV5-1 and J is TRBJ2-2; weak D call: TRBD2 (5 bases). This CDR3 spans 16 amino acids. CDR1 is SGHRS, CDR2 YFSETQ, per germline. V lost 4 bases to trimming and J lost 4 bases, with 17 bases between them. DNA for the CDR3: TGCGCCAGCAGCCCCCGGCCACCGGGGTCCACCGGGGAGCTGTTTTTT. This encodes CASSPRPPGSTGELFF.

This chain joins TRBV6-1 and TRBJ2-2; the match to TRBD2 covers 12 bases. This CDR3 comprises 15 residues. Trimming cost V 4 bases and J 7 bases; bases outside gene matches: 4. The germline V gene encodes CDR1 MNHNS and CDR2 SASEGT. CDR3 DNA: TGTGCCAGCAGTGCCCTAGCGGGGGGGCGCGGGGAGCTGTTTTTT. Its protein product is CASSALAGGRGELFF.

The V call is TRBV10-1, the J call TRBJ1-1; weak D call: TRBD1 (6 bases). The CDR3 sequence is 15 residues long. CDR1 is WNHNN, CDR2 SYGVQD, per germline (reference sequence). The germline V and J ends were trimmed by 7 bases and 1 base, with 16 bases remaining between them. The CDR3 spells CASIPPRTENTEAFF. The DNA of the CDR3 is TGCGCCAGCATTCCCCCCCGGACAGAGAACACTGAAGCTTTCTTT.

The genes are TRBV9 and TRBJ2-5; 11 bases align to TRBD2. V dropped 3 bases and J dropped 5; count of bases not matched to a gene: 9. This CDR3 contains 16 residues. Per germline, CDR1 SGDLS and CDR2 YYNGEE. CDR3 protein: CASSGSHSGGAETQYF. The CDR3 nucleotides read TGTGCCAGCAGCGGGTCACATAGCGGGGGGGCGGAGACCCAGTACTTC.

V is TRBV7-3 and J is TRBJ1-1; 9 nucleotides agree with TRBD1. The CDR3 is 14 residues long. V was clipped by 5 bases and J by 3 bases; unmatched bases: 4. The germline V gene encodes CDR1 SGHTA and CDR2 FQGTGA. In DNA form, the CDR3 reads TGTGCCAGCAGCCTCGGACAGGGGCACACTGAAGCTTTCTTT. Protein: CASSLGQGHTEAFF. Using reference TRBV7-3 and TRBJ1-1 for the parts outside the CDR3, the full variable domain is GAGVSQTPSNKVTEKGKYVELRCDPISGHTALYWYRQSLGQGPEFLIYFQGTGAADDSGLPNDRFFAVRPEGSVSTLKIQRTERGDSAVYLCASSLGQGHTEAFFGQGTRLTVV.

The V gene is TRBV4-2, the J gene TRBJ2-7; 8 bases map to TRBD1. Germline CDR1 LGHNA, CDR2 YNFKEQ. This CDR3 spans 16 amino acids. The V segment lost 0 bases and the J segment 3 bases; nucleotides outside the gene matches: 7. CDR3 nucleotide sequence: TGTGCCAGCAGCCAAGACATTCAGGGGGCGGGCTACGAGCAGTACTTC. Protein product: CASSQDIQGAGYEQYF.

The chain uses TRBV15 and TRBJ2-1, with TRBD2 identical over 8 bases. Germline CDR1 and CDR2: LNHNV and YYDKDF (reference sequence). V was clipped by 2 bases and J by 8 bases; unmatched bases: 5. The CDR3 has 14 residues. The CDR3: CATSRNSGGDEQFF. CDR3 sequence (DNA): TGTGCCACCAGCAGAAACTCCGGGGGGGATGAGCAGTTCTTC.